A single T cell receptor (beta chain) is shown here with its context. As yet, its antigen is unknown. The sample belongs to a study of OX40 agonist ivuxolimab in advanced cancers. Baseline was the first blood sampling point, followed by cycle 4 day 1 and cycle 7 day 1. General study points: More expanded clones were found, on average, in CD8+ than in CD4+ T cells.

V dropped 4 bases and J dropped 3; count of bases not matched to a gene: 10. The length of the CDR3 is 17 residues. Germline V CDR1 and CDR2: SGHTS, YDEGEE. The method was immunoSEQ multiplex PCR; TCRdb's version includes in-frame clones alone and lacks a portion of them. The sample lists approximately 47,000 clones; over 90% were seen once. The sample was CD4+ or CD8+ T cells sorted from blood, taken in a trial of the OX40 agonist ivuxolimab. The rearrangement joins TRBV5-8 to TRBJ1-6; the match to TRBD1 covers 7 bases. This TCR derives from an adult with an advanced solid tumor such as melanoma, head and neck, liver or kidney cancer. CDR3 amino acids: CASSLRDSSIYNSPLHF. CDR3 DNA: TGTGCCAGCAGCCTCCGGGACAGCTCTATCTATAATTCACCCCTCCACTTT.